This T cell receptor beta chain was sequenced during a study of T cell changes during pregnancy in multiple sclerosis. V was shortened by 0 bases and J by 3 bases, with 15 bases between the two germline ends. The CDR3 is made up of 17 amino acids. Germline V CDR1 and CDR2: MGHRA, YSYEKL. Sequencing used immunoSEQ multiplex PCR; TCRdb keeps in-frame clones, though not all of them. The data show about 69,000 clones, with 70% to 90% seen just once and around 3.2% held by the top ten. The chain recombines TRBV4-1 with TRBJ2-1; possibly TRBD2 for D (5 bases). The source material was peripheral blood, sampled before pregnancy. The source of this sequence is a female donor with multiple sclerosis, enrolled in a pregnancy study. DNA for the CDR3: TGCGCCAGCAGCCAAGATCGACGGGATACGGGCTACAATGAGCAGTTCTTC. The encoded protein is CASSQDRRDTGYNEQFF.